One T cell receptor (beta chain) is described in this entry. Its antigen is currently unknown. This CDR3 spans 16 amino acids. CDR1 is LNHDA and CDR2 is SQIVND in the germline V gene (reference sequence). Trimming removed 3 bases at V and 1 base at J, with 15 bases between. Deep was the level used in running the assay. The data were produced by immunoSEQ multiplex PCR, yet TCRdb's version contains in-frame clones alone and is incomplete. The sample yields 600,000 or so clones, more than 95% seen once. The source of the sample is a study of shared clonotypes between healthy human individuals. Whole-study results and caveats: Sorted-subset sequencing was shown by rarefaction to be incomplete despite large depth.

Cells designated naive CD8 were CD45RO-negative and were positively selected for CCR7, with terminally differentiated effector memory CD45RA+ cells excluded. The sequence came from a young man in good health. V is TRBV19 and J is TRBJ1-1; D unclear. Material for sequencing was naive CD8+ T cells sorted from blood. CDR3 loop: CASSMSSRTPNTEAFF. The CDR3 DNA follows: TGTGCCAGTAGTATGAGTTCCCGGACTCCGAACACTGAAGCTTTCTTT.